This T cell receptor (beta chain) was obtained from a study of cytomegalovirus exposure and HLA in healthy donors. Overall study: Of all 380 or so donors who were genotyped, roughly 83% belonged to the Caucasian-associated ancestry cluster.

The germline CDR1 and CDR2 sequences are MNHEY and SVGAGI. The CDR3 has 15 amino acids. V gave up 4 bases and J gave up 0 bases, with 10 bases separating them. Researchers ran the PCR with 60 Vbeta and 13 Jbeta primers. Profiled with immunoSEQ multiplex PCR; TCRdb holds only in-frame clones, not every one. Here the sample spans 200,000 to 250,000 clones, approximately 82% being singletons. This clone was detected a few times. The sequenced sample consisted of PBMCs. This chain uses TRBV6-5 with TRBJ1-5; D uncertain. The TCR comes from a man younger than 35 in good health and CMV-seronegative. The CDR3 DNA reads as TGTGCCAGCAGTTCCCTCGGGAATAGCAATCAGCCCCAGCATTTT. It specifies CASSSLGNSNQPQHF.